Below, one T cell receptor (beta chain) is given with its context. What it binds is not known. This specimen belongs to a study of Ad26.COV2.S vaccination and SARS-CoV-2 variants. Described treatment: roughly 18 received Ad26.COV2.S at low or high dose, single or two shots; about 5 received placebo; per-sample allocation not given. The samples date from day 63 after the first vaccine or placebo injection. The study's findings and limits: Spike-specific TCR breadth ran higher among vaccine recipients than placebo recipients.

Assay: immunoSEQ multiplex PCR; the TCRdb copy retains only in-frame clones and omits some. The sample lists roughly 420,000 clones, roughly 87% occurring once. V gave up 4 bases and J gave up 4 bases; unmatched junction bases: 7. CDR1 KGHSH and CDR2 LQKENI come from the germline V gene. This CDR3 contains 17 residues. Material: peripheral blood, obtained in a trial of Ad26.COV2.S vaccine versus placebo. The chain employs TRBV18 and TRBJ2-5, with 15 bases fitting TRBD2. This TCR came from a person between 18 and 60 years old who received the Ad26.COV2.S COVID-19 vaccine or a placebo. The CDR3 reads CASSRGLAGGRGETQYF. The CDR3 region has the DNA TGTGCCAGCTCACGGGGACTAGCGGGAGGCCGCGGAGAGACCCAGTACTTC.